The TCR beta chain described here comes from a study of cytomegalovirus exposure and HLA in healthy donors. Profiling relied on immunoSEQ multiplex PCR, and the TCRdb table lists in-frame clones only, not all of them. The sample holds 150,000 to 200,000 clones, 86% seen once. This CDR3 is 15 amino acids long. In germline, CDR1 is SNHLY, CDR2 FYNNEI. Trimming at V came to 8 bases and at J to 3 bases, leaving 8 bases not matched to a gene. The receptor's source is a woman aged 18-35 years in good health and CMV-seronegative. The sequencing sample was made of PBMCs. V and J are TRBV2 and TRBJ2-1; 9 nucleotides align to TRBD2. The CDR3 DNA reads TGTGCCAGCTCCTACAGCGGGGGGAGCTACAATGAGCAGTTCTTC. It encodes CASSYSGGSYNEQFF.